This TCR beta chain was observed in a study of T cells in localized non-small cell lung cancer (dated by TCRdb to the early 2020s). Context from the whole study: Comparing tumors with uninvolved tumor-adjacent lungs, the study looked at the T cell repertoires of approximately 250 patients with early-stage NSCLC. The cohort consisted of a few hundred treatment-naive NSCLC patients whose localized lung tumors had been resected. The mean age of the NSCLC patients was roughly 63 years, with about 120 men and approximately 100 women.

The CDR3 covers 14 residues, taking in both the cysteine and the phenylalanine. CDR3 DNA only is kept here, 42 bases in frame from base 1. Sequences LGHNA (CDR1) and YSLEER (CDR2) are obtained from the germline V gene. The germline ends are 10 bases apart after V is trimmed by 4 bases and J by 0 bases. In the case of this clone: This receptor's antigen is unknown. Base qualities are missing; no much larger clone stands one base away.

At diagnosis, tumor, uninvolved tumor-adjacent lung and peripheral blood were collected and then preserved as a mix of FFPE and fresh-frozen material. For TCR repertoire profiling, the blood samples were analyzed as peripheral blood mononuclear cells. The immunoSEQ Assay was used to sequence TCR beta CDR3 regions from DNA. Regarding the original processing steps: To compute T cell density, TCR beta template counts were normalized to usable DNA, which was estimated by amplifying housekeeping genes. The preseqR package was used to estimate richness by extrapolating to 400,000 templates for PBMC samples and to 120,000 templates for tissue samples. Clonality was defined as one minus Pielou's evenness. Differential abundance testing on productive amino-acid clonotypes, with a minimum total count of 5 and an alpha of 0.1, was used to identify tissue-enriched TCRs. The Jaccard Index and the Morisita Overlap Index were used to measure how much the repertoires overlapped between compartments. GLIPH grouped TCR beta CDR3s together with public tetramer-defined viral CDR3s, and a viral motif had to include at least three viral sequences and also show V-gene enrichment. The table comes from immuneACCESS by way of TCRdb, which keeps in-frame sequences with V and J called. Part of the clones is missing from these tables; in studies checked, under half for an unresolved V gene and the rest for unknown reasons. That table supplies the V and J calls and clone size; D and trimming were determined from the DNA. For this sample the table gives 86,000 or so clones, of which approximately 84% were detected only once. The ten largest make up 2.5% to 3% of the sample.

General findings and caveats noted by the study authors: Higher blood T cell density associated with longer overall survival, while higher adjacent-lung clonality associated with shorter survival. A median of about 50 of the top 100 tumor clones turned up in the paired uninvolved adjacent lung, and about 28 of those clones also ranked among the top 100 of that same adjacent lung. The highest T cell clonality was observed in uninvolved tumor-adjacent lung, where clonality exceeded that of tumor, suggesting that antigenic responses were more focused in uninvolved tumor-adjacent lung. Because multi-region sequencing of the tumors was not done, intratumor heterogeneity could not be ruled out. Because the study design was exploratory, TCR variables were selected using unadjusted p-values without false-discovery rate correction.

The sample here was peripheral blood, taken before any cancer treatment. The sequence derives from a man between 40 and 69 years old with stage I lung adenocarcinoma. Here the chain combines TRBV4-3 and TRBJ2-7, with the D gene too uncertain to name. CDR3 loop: CASSPSGNSYEQYF. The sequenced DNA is TGCGCCAGCAGCCCCTCGGGCAACTCCTACGAGCAGTACTTC.